This TCR beta chain came from a study of T cells in Graves' hyperthyroidism and ophthalmopathy. Germline CDR1 reads SGDLS; CDR2 reads YYNGEE. V lost 1 base, J lost 4 bases, and 1 base stayed unmatched. The CDR3 spans 13 residues. The source material, RNA transcripts, was used to amplify TCR beta CDR3 regions. The HTBI primer set drove a first-round RT-PCR of the TCR CDR3. From the multiplex PCR reads, TCRdb called clonotypes with MiXCR, one entry per CDR3 protein. Among about 300,000 distinct CDR3 sequences listed, 25% were seen once. Diagnoses were made from clinical symptoms, serum measures (thyroxine and TRAb), thyroid ultrasound and orbital computed tomography. This clonotype was recorded many times.

This receptor was obtained from a man aged 40-55 years with Graves' hyperthyroidism that later progressed to Graves' ophthalmopathy. The chain links TRBV9 to TRBJ1-1, with 7 positions matching TRBD1. The specimen was blood. Written as DNA, the CDR3 is TGTGCCAGCAGCGTACAGGGGGGCACTGAAGCTTTCTTT. Translated, it gives CASSVQGGTEAFF.